Below, one T cell receptor beta chain is given with its context. Random hexamers served to reverse transcribe roughly 0.5 to 1 ug RNA. TCRdb re-called the immunoSEQ multiplex PCR reads with MiXCR, one entry per CDR3 protein. The sample holds over 150,000 distinct CDR3 sequences; about 96% are singletons and the top ten take about 0.12%. The sample originates from a study of CD8 T cells in Susac syndrome. Turning to the study itself: The Susac syndrome patients were therapy-naive, on corticosteroids, or on intravenous immunoglobulin alone at blood draw.

Sequencing of TCR beta was carried out in blood CD8+ and CD4+ T cells. TEMRA cells were enriched by FACS, and CD4+ and CD8+ T cells were negatively isolated. V was clipped by 6 bases and J by 3 bases; unmatched bases: 7. The CDR3 is 14 residues long. Input material: CD4+ T cells from PBMCs. V and J are TRBV12-3 or TRBV12-4 and TRBJ2-7; 8 nucleotides align to TRBD1. The sequence was obtained from a human donor with Susac syndrome. The chain's CDR3 is CASSPTGVIYEQYF. CDR3 DNA: TGTGCCAGCAGCCCGACAGGGGTAATCTACGAGCAGTACTTC.